These 21 T cell receptor beta chains were all obtained from the same sample, sequenced in a study of shared clonotypes between healthy human individuals. Libraries were prepared by immunoSEQ multiplex PCR; TCRdb keeps only in-frame clonotypes and omits some of them. Of roughly 500,000 clones listed, about 82% are singletons. Specimen: PBMCs. Receptors were obtained from a woman in her 40s in good health. Some clones in this sample may be carry-over from other donors' samples.

The V gene is TRBV4-1, the J gene TRBJ2-7; 8 bases map to TRBD2. The V gene's germline CDR1 is MGHRA and CDR2 YSYEKL. The CDR3 runs to 15 residues. The junction had 5 bases not matched to a gene; V was cut back by 4 bases and J by 0 bases. The CDR3 sequence is CASSPSGRSSYEQYF. In nucleotides, the CDR3 is TGCGCCAGCAGCCCGAGCGGGAGAAGCTCCTACGAGCAGTACTTC.

This clone was detected ten times or more. The chain couples TRBV15 to TRBJ1-1, with TRBD1 as a possible D gene (5 bases). This CDR3 has 13 residues. V lost 8 bases, J lost 5 bases, and 15 bases lay in between. CDR1 is LNHNV, CDR2 YYDKDF, per germline (reference sequence). CDR3 sequence: CATGAWGVTEAFF. CDR3 nucleotides: TGTGCCACCGGCGCATGGGGGGTAACTGAAGCTTTCTTT.

Worth noting for this clone: No conserved phenylalanine or tryptophan is present at the end of the CDR3, so a read error is the likely explanation. The DNA is omitted, as the CDR3 cannot be located on it reliably, and the CDR3 follows TCRdb's listing. Within the sample, other DNA sequences also encode this same CDR3. The genes are TRBV29-1 and TRBJ1-1. Germline V gene lookup returns CDR1 SQVTM and CDR2 ANQGSEA. Ends included, the CDR3 has 14 residues. The CDR3 here is CSVVLTRGGIEAFS.

Regarding this clone: With a much larger clone just one base away, this may be a read error. The chain has TRBV28 and TRBJ2-3; D could derive from TRBD1 or TRBD2 (5 bases each). CDR1 is MDHEN and CDR2 is SYDVKM in the germline V gene. CDR3 length: 14 residues. The CDR3 loop reads CASKQGRGPDTRYF. CDR3 nucleotide sequence: TGTGCCAGCAAGCAGGGTCGGGGTCCAGATACGCGGTATTTT.

This clone was seen at least ten times. Different DNA sequences within this sample yield the same CDR3. V is TRBV25-1 and J is TRBJ2-2; 7 bases fit TRBD1. Unmatched junction bases numbered 4, after V lost 2 bases and J lost 4 bases. Looked up from germline, CDR1 is MGHDK and CDR2 is SYGVNS. The CDR3 contains 15 residues. CDR3 sequence (DNA): TGTGCCAGCAGTGAAGGGGCAGGGGGCACCGGGGAGCTGTTTTTT. Its translation: CASSEGAGGTGELFF. The whole variable domain, remainder taken from reference TRBV25-1 and TRBJ2-2, is EADIYQTPRYLVIGTGKKITLECSQTMGHDKMYWYQQDPGMELHLIHYSYGVNSTEKGDLSSESTVSRIRTEHFPLTLESARPSHTSQYLCASSEGAGGTGELFFGEGSRLTVL.

The chain joins TRBV10-3 to TRBJ2-2; D could derive from TRBD1 or TRBD2 (5 bases each). CDR3 size: 17 residues. V was trimmed by 2 bases and J by 4 bases, leaving 17 bases between them. CDR1 and CDR2 from the germline V gene are ENHRY and SYGVKD. In DNA, the CDR3 is TGTGCCATCAGTGAGCCACCGGGACCTAGAGGCACCGGGGAGCTGTTTTTT. Residues: CAISEPPGPRGTGELFF.

The genes are TRBV5-1 and TRBJ2-2; 8 bases are a match to TRBD1. Germline lookup yields CDR1 SGHRS and CDR2 YFSETQ. V trimming: 3 bases; J trimming: 5 bases; junction bases outside the gene matches: 6. CDR3 size: 15 residues. The CDR3 region is CASSWSGGLTGELFF. CDR3 in DNA: TGCGCCAGCAGCTGGTCAGGGGGCCTGACCGGGGAGCTGTTTTTT.

This clone has more than one count but fewer than ten. A read error is the likely source, as a far larger clone sits one nucleotide away. The same CDR3 is also encoded by other DNA sequences in this sample. V gene TRBV30 combines with J gene TRBJ1-5; TRBD1 is a possible D gene (6 bases). Germline-derived CDR1 and CDR2 are GTSNPN and SVGIG (reference sequence). This CDR3 comprises 14 residues. CDR3 amino acids: CAWPPGHSNQPQHF. The CDR3 DNA reads as TGCGCCTGGCCTCCGGGACATAGCAATCAGCCCCAGCATTTT.

This clone was counted only a few times. This chain joins TRBV7-9 and TRBJ2-5; 10 bases line up with TRBD2. The CDR3 is made up of 15 amino acids. Germline CDR1 SEHNR, CDR2 FQNEAQ (reference sequence). The ends lost 2 bases at V and 5 bases at J; junction bases unmatched: 5. For the CDR3, the DNA is TGTGCCAGCAGCTTAAACCTAGCGGGAGATGAGACCCAGTACTTC. Translated, it gives CASSLNLAGDETQYF.

V usage is TRBV11-2 and J usage is TRBJ2-1; D possibly corresponds to TRBD2 (7 bases). Germline values: CDR1 SGHAT, CDR2 FQNNGV. This CDR3 region has 14 residues. Trimming took 5 bases from V and 7 from J, leaving 15 bases between them. CDR3 protein: CASSPRGGANEQFF. The CDR3 DNA reads as TGTGCCAGCAGCCCAAGAGGGGGGGCGAATGAGCAGTTCTTC. The variable domain in full, with the rest retrieved from reference TRBV11-2 and TRBJ2-1, is EAGVAQSPRYKIIEKRQSVAFWCNPISGHATLYWYQQILGQGPKLLIQFQNNGVVDDSQLPKDRFSAERLKGVDSTLKIQPAKLEDSAVYLCASSPRGGANEQFFGPGTRLTVL.

This chain joins TRBV5-1 and TRBJ1-1; TRBD1 aligns across 10 bases. Trimming at V came to 4 bases and at J to 4 bases, leaving 10 bases not matched to a gene. Germline-derived CDR1 and CDR2 are SGHRS and YFSETQ. The CDR3 extends over 16 amino acids. The DNA for the CDR3 is TGCGCCAGCAGCGTCGGACAGGGGGGAGGTGGCACTGAAGCTTTCTTT. Residues: CASSVGQGGGGTEAFF. Full variable domain (outside the CDR3, taken from reference TRBV5-1 and TRBJ1-1): KAGVTQTPRYLIKTRGQQVTLSCSPISGHRSVSWYQQTPGQGLQFLFEYFSETQRNKGNFPGRFSGRQFSNSRSEMNVSTLELGDSALYLCASSVGQGGGGTEAFFGQGTRLTVV.

With regard to this clone: A much larger clone sits a single nucleotide away, making a read error possible. The V call is TRBV30, the J call TRBJ1-2; D might be TRBD1 (5 bases). Germline assignment: CDR1 GTSNPN and CDR2 SVGIG (reference sequence). This CDR3 has 11 amino acids. CDR3 nucleotide sequence: TGTGCCTGGGGACCCTCCCGGGGCTGCACCTTC. It yields the protein CAWGPSRGCTF.

A remark on this clone: Other DNA variants within this sample encode the same CDR3. The chain couples TRBV7-9 to TRBJ2-7; the D call may be TRBD1 or TRBD2 (5 bases each). The V and J ends lost 1 base and 2 bases respectively, with 6 bases between them. This CDR3 spans 13 amino acids. Germline loops: CDR1 SEHNR, CDR2 FQNEAQ (reference sequence). The CDR3 bases are TGTGCCAGCAGCTTAGGGGGACCCTACGAGCAGTACTTC. This gives the protein CASSLGGPYEQYF.

As for this clone: A far larger clone is only one base removed, so a read error is likely. This sequence joins TRBV19 and TRBJ2-2, with 10 bases that match TRBD1. Germline trimming cut 8 bases from V and 2 bases from J; bases unmatched to any gene: 8. The V gene's germline CDR1 is LNHDA and CDR2 SQIVND (reference sequence). This CDR3 has 16 amino acids. This CDR3 reads CASGTDRGRNTGELFF. CDR3 coding DNA: TGTGCCAGTGGCACAGACAGGGGGCGAAACACCGGGGAGCTGTTTTTT.

V gene TRBV19 combines with J gene TRBJ2-7, with D possibly being TRBD2 (5 bases). The CDR3 loop spans 13 amino acids. Germline V gene data show CDR1 as LNHDA and CDR2 as SQIVND (reference sequence). Trimming pared 10 bases from V and 3 bases from J, leaving 16 bases between. CDR3 sequence reads: CATLGGGSYEQYF. CDR3 DNA: TGTGCCACCCTTGGAGGTGGTAGCTACGAGCAGTACTTC.

The gene calls are TRBV30 and TRBJ2-2; D is possibly TRBD1 or TRBD2 (5 bases each). This CDR3 has 13 residues. The V end lost 5 bases, the J end lost 5 bases, and 12 bases lay between the germline ends. Germline-derived CDR1 and CDR2 are GTSNPN and SVGIG (reference sequence). The CDR3 bases are TGTGCCTGGGCGAAGGGGAGTACCGGGGAGCTGTTTTTT. Amino acids: CAWAKGSTGELFF.

Only a few counts were recorded for this clone. The chain links TRBV19 to TRBJ1-1, with a tentative D call TRBD1 (6 bases). The germline gives CDR1 LNHDA, CDR2 SQIVND (reference sequence). V was clipped by 4 bases and J by 5 bases, with 14 bases between them. The CDR3 has 14 residues. The CDR3 nucleotides read TGTGCCAGTAGTACCAACATCCAGGGGACTGAAGCTTTCTTT. Encoded protein: CASSTNIQGTEAFF. Together with reference TRBV19 and TRBJ1-1, the CDR3 gives the full variable domain: DGGITQSPKYLFRKEGQNVTLSCEQNLNHDAMYWYRQDPGQGLRLIYYSQIVNDFQKGDIAEGYSVSREKKESFPLTVTSAQKNPTAFYLCASSTNIQGTEAFFGQGTRLTVV.

This clone was detected once. The V gene is TRBV19, the J gene TRBJ2-3; D possibly corresponds to TRBD2 (6 bases). Germline V gene sequence: CDR1 LNHDA, CDR2 SQIVND (reference sequence). This CDR3 contains 15 residues. Trimming shortened V by 3 bases and J by 4 bases, and 14 bases separated the two germline ends. The CDR3 sequence is CASSIRLEGADTQYF. The CDR3 region has the DNA TGTGCCAGTAGTATTAGACTAGAAGGGGCAGATACGCAGTATTTT.

This sequence joins TRBV4-2 and TRBJ2-1; 8 bases are a match to TRBD1. J was trimmed by 5 bases and V by 6 bases; bases with no gene match: 6. Germline assignment: CDR1 LGHNA and CDR2 YNFKEQ. The CDR3 runs 14 residues. CDR3 loop: CASSRGTGDNEQFF. Here the CDR3 DNA reads TGTGCCAGCAGTCGAGGGACAGGAGACAATGAGCAGTTCTTC.

In this sample, this clone turned up a few times. This chain uses TRBV7-3 with TRBJ1-1; 7 bases match TRBD1. Trimming at V came to 5 bases and at J to 3 bases, leaving 3 bases not matched to a gene. Germline CDR1 and CDR2: SGHTA and FQGTGA. This CDR3 has 13 residues. CDR3 in DNA: TGTGCCAGCAGCAACGACAGGGACACTGAAGCTTTCTTT. Protein sequence: CASSNDRDTEAFF.

The chain recombines TRBV27 with TRBJ2-7; D is possibly TRBD1 (5 bases). The V gene lost 2 bases and the J gene lost 4 bases, with 12 bases spanning the gap. CDR1 and CDR2 (germline): MNHEY, SMNVEV (reference sequence). There are 14 residues in the CDR3. CDR3 loop: CASSLGLGPYEQYF. The CDR3 DNA is TGTGCCAGCAGTTTAGGCCTGGGGCCGTACGAGCAGTACTTC.